This T cell receptor (beta chain) derives from a study of blood T cells in healthy people across ages (dated by TCRdb to between 2015 and 2017). Background for the entire study: In model experiments, roughly one uniquely barcoded TCR beta cDNA molecule per two T cells was captured by template switching. To track age-related changes in TCR beta repertoire diversity, the study relied on deep sequencing normalized with unique cDNA molecular identifiers. Donors were grouped into four age groups: young (average roughly 16 years), middle-aged (approximately 41), aged (about 60) and long-lived (around 82). To avoid experimental bias, donors of different ages were spread randomly across the sequencing lanes. The study analyzed two additional independent replicas of 1 million unique cDNA reads from the same blood draw for two donors, one aged 18 to 29 and one aged 80 or older. The investigation overall reported the following: Estimates of total diversity from one million sequenced T cells were regarded as lower bounds and underestimates. Compared with the aged group, more naive CD4+ T cells, fewer expanded clones and increased TCR diversity were shown by the long-lived group, suggesting age selection. As age increased, observed TCR beta diversity per million T cells dropped in a roughly linear way, and a significant reduction was already evident by age 40. Because profiling used bulk unsorted PBMCs, naive and antigen-experienced compartments could not be compared conclusively. Observed TCR beta diversity correlated strongly with the percentage of naive T cells measured by flow cytometry. Because donor CMV infection status was unknown, age-related changes in expanded clonotypes were potentially confounded.

The receptor library was made with 5' RACE. Sequenced on an Illumina HiSeq 2500. A second 7 to 11 cycle PCR used a sample-barcoded 5' primer and a J-beta primer mix. Each TCR beta cDNA molecule received a unique molecular identifier from a template-switch 5' adaptor carrying 12 random nucleotides. Each sample yielded at least 3 million CDR3-containing paired-end reads. The Mint cDNA synthesis kit, primed by a TRBC-specific oligonucleotide, was used to synthesize first-strand cDNA from all RNA. All cDNA was treated with uracil-DNA glycosylase and then went through a first 18-cycle PCR with the universal primers M1SS and BC2_uni_R. Concerning the study's data processing: For normalization, 1 million high-quality reads were randomly selected from each sample, with every read carrying a distinct molecular identifier. Instead of being binned into consensus sequences, reads that shared molecular identifiers were thrown out. MiTCR, set to a Q25 quality threshold and the strictest error-elimination algorithm, was used for CDR3 identification, clonotype clustering and error correction. A nonparametric unseen species model using Euler transformation provided a lower-bound estimate of total TCR beta diversity. Starting from the raw public reads, TCRdb applied fastp trimming at Q25, assembled clones with MiXCR and retained in-frame beta chains. Rows with a matching CDR3 protein are joined into one entry that keeps the most common DNA and genes. TCRdb's processing, not the authors' own work, is the source of the V and J calls. This sample lists roughly 700,000 distinct CDR3 sequences; roughly 49% were detected once. Of the sample, roughly 34% is held by the ten largest clones.

This clonotype came up a few times. Its target antigen remains unknown. No per-base quality is available; no much larger clone lies one base away. The roughly 38 donors, aged 6 to 90 years, were systemically healthy Caucasian individuals from Russia. Each donor gave around 9.9 milliliters of peripheral blood, collected into EDTA-treated Vacutainer tubes. Ficoll-Paque density-gradient centrifugation was used to isolate PBMCs, with at least 6.5 million per sample. Trizol reagent was used to extract total RNA from PBMCs, with at least 6 micrograms per sample. The percentages of naive CD45RAhigh/CD27high T cells were determined by flow cytometry on a PBMC aliquot from every donor. The CDR3 numbers 17 residues from cysteine through phenylalanine. Only the CDR3 portion is preserved as DNA: 51 bases, with reading frame beginning at the first base. CDR1 and CDR2 were assigned from the germline V gene as SGHRS and YFSETQ. V is cut by 8 bases and J by 6 bases, and the space between the germline ends is 30 bases.

This receptor was identified in a woman between 55 and 75 years old in good health. This sequence uses TRBV5-1 and TRBJ2-7; perhaps TRBD1 is the D gene, with 6 bases matching. The source material was blood. The DNA sequence is as follows: TGCGCCAGTGCAAGGTTTCATCTTACAGGGACGACGGTCGAGCAGTACTTC. This gives the protein CASARFHLTGTTVEQYF.